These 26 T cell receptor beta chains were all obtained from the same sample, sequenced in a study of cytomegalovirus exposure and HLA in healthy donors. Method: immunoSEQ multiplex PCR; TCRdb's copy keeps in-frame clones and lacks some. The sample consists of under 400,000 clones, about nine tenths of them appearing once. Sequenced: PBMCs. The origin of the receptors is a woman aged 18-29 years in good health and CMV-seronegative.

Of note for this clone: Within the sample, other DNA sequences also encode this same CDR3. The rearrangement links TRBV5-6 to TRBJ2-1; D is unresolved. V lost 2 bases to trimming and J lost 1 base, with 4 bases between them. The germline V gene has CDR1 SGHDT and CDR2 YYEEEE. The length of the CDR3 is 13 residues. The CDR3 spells CASSFGSYNEQFF. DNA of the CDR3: TGTGCCAGCAGCTTCGGGTCCTACAATGAGCAGTTCTTC.

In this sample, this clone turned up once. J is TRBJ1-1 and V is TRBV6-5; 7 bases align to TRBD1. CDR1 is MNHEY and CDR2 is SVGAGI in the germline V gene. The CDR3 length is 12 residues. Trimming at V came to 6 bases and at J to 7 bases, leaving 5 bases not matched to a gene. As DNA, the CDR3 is TGTGCCAGCAGCGACAGGGTGGATGAAGCTTTCTTT. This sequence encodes CASSDRVDEAFF.

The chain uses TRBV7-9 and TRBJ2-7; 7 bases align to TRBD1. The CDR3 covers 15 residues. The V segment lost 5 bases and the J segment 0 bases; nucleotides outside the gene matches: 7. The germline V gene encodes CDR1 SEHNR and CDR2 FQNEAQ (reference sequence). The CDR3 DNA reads TGTGCCAGCAGCCTAAGACAGGGCACCTCCTACGAGCAGTACTTC. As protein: CASSLRQGTSYEQYF. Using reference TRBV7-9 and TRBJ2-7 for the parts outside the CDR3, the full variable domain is DTGVSQNPRHKITKRGQNVTFRCDPISEHNRLYWYRQTLGQGPEFLTYFQNEAQLEKSRLLSDRFSAERPKGSFSTLEIQRTEQGDSAMYLCASSLRQGTSYEQYFGPGTRLTVT.

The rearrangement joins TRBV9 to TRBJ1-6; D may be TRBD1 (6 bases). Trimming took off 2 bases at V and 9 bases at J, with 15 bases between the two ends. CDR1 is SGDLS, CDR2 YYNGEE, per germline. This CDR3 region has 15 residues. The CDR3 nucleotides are TGTGCCAGCAGCGTTGGTACAGGGTGGTTTTCACCCCTCCACTTT. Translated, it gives CASSVGTGWFSPLHF.

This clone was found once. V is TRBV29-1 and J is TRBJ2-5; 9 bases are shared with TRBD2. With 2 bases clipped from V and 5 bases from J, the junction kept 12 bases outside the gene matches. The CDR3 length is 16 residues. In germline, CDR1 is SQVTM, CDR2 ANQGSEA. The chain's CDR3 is CSVERQSGGWHETQYF. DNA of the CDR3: TGCAGCGTTGAACGTCAAAGCGGGGGGTGGCACGAGACCCAGTACTTC. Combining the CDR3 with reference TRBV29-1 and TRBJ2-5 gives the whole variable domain SAVISQKPSRDICQRGTSLTIQCQVDSQVTMMFWYRQQPGQSLTLIATANQGSEATYESGFVIDKFPISRPNLTFSTLTVSNMSPEDSSIYLCSVERQSGGWHETQYFGPGTRLLVL.

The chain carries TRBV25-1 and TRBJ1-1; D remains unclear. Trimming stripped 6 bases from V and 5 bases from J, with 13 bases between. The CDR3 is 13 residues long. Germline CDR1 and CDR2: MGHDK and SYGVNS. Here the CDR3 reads CASSREVWTEAFF. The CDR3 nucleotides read TGTGCCAGCAGCCGGGAGGTTTGGACTGAAGCTTTCTTT.

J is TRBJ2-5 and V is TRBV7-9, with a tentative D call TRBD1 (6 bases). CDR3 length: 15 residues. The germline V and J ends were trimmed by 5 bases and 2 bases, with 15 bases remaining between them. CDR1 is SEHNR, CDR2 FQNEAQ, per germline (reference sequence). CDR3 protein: CASSPRTEQQETQYF. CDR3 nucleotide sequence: TGTGCCAGCAGCCCCCGGACAGAACAACAAGAGACCCAGTACTTC.

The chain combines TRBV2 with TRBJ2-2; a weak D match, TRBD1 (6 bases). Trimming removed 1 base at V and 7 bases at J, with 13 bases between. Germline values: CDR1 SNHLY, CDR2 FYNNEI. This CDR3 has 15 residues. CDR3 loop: CASSEGWGQGGELFF. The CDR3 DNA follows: TGTGCCAGCAGTGAAGGGTGGGGGCAAGGCGGGGAGCTGTTTTTT. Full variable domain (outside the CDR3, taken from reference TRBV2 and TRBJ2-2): EPEVTQTPSHQVTQMGQEVILRCVPISNHLYFYWYRQILGQKVEFLVSFYNNEISEKSEIFDDQFSVERPDGSNFTLKIRSTKLEDSAMYFCASSEGWGQGGELFFGEGSRLTVL.

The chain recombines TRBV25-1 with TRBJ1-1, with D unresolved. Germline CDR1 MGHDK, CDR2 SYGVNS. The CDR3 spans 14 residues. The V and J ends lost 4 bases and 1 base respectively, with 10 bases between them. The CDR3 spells CASSGFNRNTEAFF. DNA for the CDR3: TGTGCCAGCAGTGGGTTCAACAGGAACACTGAAGCTTTCTTT.

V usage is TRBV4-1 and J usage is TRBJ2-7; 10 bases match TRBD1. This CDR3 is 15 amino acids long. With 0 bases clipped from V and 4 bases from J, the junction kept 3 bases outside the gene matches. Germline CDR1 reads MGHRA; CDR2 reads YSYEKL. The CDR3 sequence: CASSQERGQGYEQYF. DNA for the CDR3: TGCGCCAGCAGCCAAGAAAGGGGACAGGGGTACGAGCAGTACTTC.

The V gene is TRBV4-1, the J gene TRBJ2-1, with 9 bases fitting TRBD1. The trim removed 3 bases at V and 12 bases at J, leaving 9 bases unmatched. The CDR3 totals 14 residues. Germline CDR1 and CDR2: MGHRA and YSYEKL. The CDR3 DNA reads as TGCGCCAGCAGCCATCCCGGACAGGGGACGGGGCAGTTCTTC. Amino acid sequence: CASSHPGQGTGQFF.

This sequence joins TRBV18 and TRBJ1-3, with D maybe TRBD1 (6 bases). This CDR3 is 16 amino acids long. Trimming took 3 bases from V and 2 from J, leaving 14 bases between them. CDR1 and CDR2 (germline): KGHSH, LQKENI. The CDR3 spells CASSPTLGAPGNTIYF. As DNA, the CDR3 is TGTGCCAGCTCACCGACCTTGGGGGCGCCTGGAAACACCATATATTTT. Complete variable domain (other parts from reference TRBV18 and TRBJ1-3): NAGVMQNPRHLVRRRGQEARLRCSPMKGHSHVYWYRQLPEEGLKFMVYLQKENIIDESGMPKERFSAEFPKEGPSILRIQQVVRGDSAAYFCASSPTLGAPGNTIYFGEGSWLTVV.

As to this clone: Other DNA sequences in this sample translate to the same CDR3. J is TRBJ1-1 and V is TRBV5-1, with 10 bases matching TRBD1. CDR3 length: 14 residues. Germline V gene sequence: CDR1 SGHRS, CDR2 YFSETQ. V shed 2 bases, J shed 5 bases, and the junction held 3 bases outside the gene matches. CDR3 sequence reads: CASSLRTGGTEAFF. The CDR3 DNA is TGCGCCAGCAGCTTACGGACAGGGGGAACTGAAGCTTTCTTT.

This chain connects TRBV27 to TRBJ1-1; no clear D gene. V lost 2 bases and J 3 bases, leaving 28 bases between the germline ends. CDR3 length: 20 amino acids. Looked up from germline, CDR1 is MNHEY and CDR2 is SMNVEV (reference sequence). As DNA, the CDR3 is TGTGCCAGCAGTTTAGTATCCCCAGAAAGGGCCATGGCGAGGGACACTGAAGCTTTCTTT. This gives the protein CASSLVSPERAMARDTEAFF.

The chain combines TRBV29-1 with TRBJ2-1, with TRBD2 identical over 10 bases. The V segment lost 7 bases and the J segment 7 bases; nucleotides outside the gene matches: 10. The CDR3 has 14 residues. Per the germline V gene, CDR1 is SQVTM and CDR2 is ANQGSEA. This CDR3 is CSAELAGVENEQFF. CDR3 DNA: TGCAGCGCTGAGCTAGCGGGAGTAGAAAATGAGCAGTTCTTC.

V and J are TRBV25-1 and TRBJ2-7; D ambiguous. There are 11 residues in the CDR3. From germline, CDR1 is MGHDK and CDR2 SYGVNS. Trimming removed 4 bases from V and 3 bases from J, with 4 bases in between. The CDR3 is CASSGGYEQYF. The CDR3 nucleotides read TGTGCCAGCAGTGGCGGCTACGAGCAGTACTTC.

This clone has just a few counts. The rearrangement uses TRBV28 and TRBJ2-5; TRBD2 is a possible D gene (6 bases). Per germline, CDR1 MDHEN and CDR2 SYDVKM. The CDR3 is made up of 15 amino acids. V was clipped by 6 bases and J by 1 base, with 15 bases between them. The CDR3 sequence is CASRGVVAVQETQYF. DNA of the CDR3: TGTGCCAGCAGAGGGGTGGTAGCGGTCCAAGAGACCCAGTACTTC.

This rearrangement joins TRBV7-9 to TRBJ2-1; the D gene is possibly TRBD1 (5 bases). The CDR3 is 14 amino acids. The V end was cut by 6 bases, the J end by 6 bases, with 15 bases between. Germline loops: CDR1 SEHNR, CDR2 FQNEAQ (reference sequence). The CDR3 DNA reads TGTGCCAGCAGTGTTAGGCAGGGTGTCAATGAGCAGTTCTTC. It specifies CASSVRQGVNEQFF.

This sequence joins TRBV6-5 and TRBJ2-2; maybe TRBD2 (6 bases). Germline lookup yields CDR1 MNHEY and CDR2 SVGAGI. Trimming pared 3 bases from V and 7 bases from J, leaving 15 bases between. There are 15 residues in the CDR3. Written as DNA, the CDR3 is TGTGCCAGCAGTTATGACGCGGGATCCGGCGGGGAGCTGTTTTTT. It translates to CASSYDAGSGGELFF.

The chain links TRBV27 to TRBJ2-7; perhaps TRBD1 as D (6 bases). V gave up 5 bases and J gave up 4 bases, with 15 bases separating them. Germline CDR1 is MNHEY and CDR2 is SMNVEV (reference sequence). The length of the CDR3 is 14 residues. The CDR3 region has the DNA TGTGCCAGCAGTCTTTTGGGGGCGCAATACGAGCAGTACTTC. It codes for CASSLLGAQYEQYF.

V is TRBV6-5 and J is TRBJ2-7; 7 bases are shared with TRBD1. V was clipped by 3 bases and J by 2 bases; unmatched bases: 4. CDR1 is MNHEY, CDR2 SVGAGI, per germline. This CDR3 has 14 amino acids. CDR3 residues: CASSYLRGTYEQYF. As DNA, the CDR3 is TGTGCCAGCAGTTATCTCAGGGGGACCTACGAGCAGTACTTC.

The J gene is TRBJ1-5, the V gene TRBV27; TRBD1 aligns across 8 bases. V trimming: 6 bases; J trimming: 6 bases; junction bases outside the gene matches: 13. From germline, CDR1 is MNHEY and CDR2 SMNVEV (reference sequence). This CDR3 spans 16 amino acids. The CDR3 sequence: CASSSRGRGRGQPQHF. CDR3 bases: TGTGCCAGCAGCAGTCGCGGCAGGGGGCGCGGTCAGCCCCAGCATTTT.

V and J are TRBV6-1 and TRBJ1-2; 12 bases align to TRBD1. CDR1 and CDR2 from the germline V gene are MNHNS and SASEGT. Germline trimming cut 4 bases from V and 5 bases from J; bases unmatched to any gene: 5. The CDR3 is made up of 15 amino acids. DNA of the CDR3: TGTGCCAGCAGTGCCGGGACAGGGGGCGGGTATGGCTACACCTTC. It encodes CASSAGTGGGYGYTF.

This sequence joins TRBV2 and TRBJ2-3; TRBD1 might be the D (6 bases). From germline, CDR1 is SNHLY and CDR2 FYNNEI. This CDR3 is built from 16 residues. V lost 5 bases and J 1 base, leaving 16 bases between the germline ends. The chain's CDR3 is CASSHTGFRGTDTQYF. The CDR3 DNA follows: TGTGCCAGCAGTCATACAGGGTTCCGGGGCACAGATACGCAGTATTTT.

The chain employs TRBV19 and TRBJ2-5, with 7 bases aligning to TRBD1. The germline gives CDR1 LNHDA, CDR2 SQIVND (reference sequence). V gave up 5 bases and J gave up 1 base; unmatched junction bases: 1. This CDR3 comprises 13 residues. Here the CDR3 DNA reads TGTGCCAGTAGTGGACAGGCCCAAGAGACCCAGTACTTC. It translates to CASSGQAQETQYF.

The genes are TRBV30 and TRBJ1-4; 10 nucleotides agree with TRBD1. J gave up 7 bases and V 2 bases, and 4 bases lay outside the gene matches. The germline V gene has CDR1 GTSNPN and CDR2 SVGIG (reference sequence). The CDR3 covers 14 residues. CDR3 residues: CAWSYGQGVEKLFF. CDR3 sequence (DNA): TGTGCCTGGAGTTATGGACAGGGGGTTGAAAAACTGTTTTTT.